A selection of T cell receptor beta chains follows, all from one sample in a study of CD8 T cells in ankylosing spondylitis. TCRdb processed the 5' RACE reads anew with MiXCR; each CDR3 protein has one entry. The data show some 700,000 distinct CDR3 sequences, around a fifth seen once. Material: blood, either unsorted or a sorted T cell fraction (not recorded which). These receptors were collected from a male donor with ankylosing spondylitis. Both conserved end residues are part of each CDR3. Each record gives: clone size, J gene, D gene, V gene, CDR3 DNA, CDR3 protein. The D gene is left open where the match is weak. Some rows have no size entry. The others give once, few or many, or a class for an expanded clone.

size: many; J: TRBJ1-1; D: .; V: TRBV5-1; DNA: TGCGCCAGCAGCTTGGTACCGGTCGGCACTGAAGCTTTCTTT; CDR3: CASSLVPVGTEAFF
size: .; J: TRBJ1-1; D: .; V: TRBV6-1; DNA: TGTGCCAGCAGAAACCTCGGGGGGAACACTGAAGCTTTCTTT; CDR3: CASRNLGGNTEAFF
size: .; J: TRBJ1-1; D: TRBD1; V: TRBV2; DNA: TGTGCCAGCGGGACAGGGGGCTTTGGAGGGACTGAAGCTTTCTTT; CDR3: CASGTGGFGGTEAFF
size: few; J: TRBJ2-1; D: .; V: TRBV6-2/TRBV6-3; DNA: TGTGCCAGCGGAACCGGGGGGCGCGTTAATGAGCAGTTCTTC; CDR3: CASGTGGRVNEQFF
size: .; J: TRBJ2-5; D: .; V: TRBV19; DNA: TGTGCCACCCCAGGGGAGGTCTGGGAGACCCAGTACTTC; CDR3: CATPGEVWETQYF
size: .; J: TRBJ2-1; D: .; V: TRBV7-2; DNA: TGTGCCAGCAGCTTAGGCGGGTGGTCCTACAATGAGCAGTTCTTC; CDR3: CASSLGGWSYNEQFF
size: many; J: TRBJ1-3; D: .; V: TRBV7-8; DNA: TGTGCCAGCAGCTCACGGACAGAGGGAAACACCATATATTTT; CDR3: CASSSRTEGNTIYF
size: .; J: TRBJ2-5; D: .; V: TRBV4-3; DNA: TGCGCCAGCAGCCAAGGGGCCAGGGCATCGGAGACCCAGTACTTC; CDR3: CASSQGARASETQYF
size: few; J: TRBJ1-6; D: TRBD1; V: TRBV5-1; DNA: TGCGCCAGCAGGAGTCCAGGGGGGTCACCCCTCCACTTT; CDR3: CASRSPGGSPLHF
size: .; J: TRBJ2-3; D: .; V: TRBV11-2; DNA: TGTGCCAGCAGCTTAGCCGCCGTCTCAGATACGCAGTATTTT; CDR3: CASSLAAVSDTQYF
size: .; J: TRBJ1-1; D: .; V: TRBV20-1; DNA: TGCAGTGCTACCCAGTCGGCGAGACCGAACACTGAAGCTTTCTTT; CDR3: CSATQSARPNTEAFF